This section outlines one T cell receptor beta chain sequence together with its context. The sample is drawn from a study of control samples from healthy donors and cancer patients. Sequenced by immunoSEQ multiplex PCR; TCRdb stores in-frame clones only, minus some. The profile covers tens of thousands of clones, with less than 85% appearing a single time and 40% to 50% taken by the ten largest. The CDR3 runs 15 residues. Trimming took 4 bases from V and 1 from J, leaving 14 bases between them. The V gene's germline CDR1 is SGHAT and CDR2 FQNNGV. The sequence was collected from a man aged 60 to 75 in good health. This chain links TRBV11-2 with TRBJ2-7; the D is unclear. The sequenced sample was blood. The CDR3 sequence is CASSSRREGSYEQYF. The CDR3 DNA follows: TGTGCCAGCAGCTCCCGGAGAGAAGGGTCCTACGAGCAGTACTTC.